The rows below give T cell receptor beta chains drawn from one sample of a study of CD4+ T cells in melanoma. The assay was immunoSEQ multiplex PCR, and TCRdb's table has in-frame clones only and misses some. This sample has around 130,000 clones, with 92% found just once. The receptors were gathered from a human donor with melanoma. Both conserved end residues are part of each CDR3. D genes are given only for firm matches. Only some rows state a clone size, as once, few, many or a class for expanded clones.

v_gene,d_gene,abundance,j_gene,CDR3aa,CDR3nt
TRBV10-3,TRBD2,NA,TRBJ2-1,CAISDSGGAFEQFF,TGTGCCATCAGTGATAGCGGGGGGGCTTTTGAGCAGTTCTTC
TRBV6-5,TRBD1,once,TRBJ1-4,CASSYLGTEKKLFF,TGTGCCAGCAGTTATCTGGGGACAGAAAAAAAACTGTTTTTT
TRBV6-5,NA,NA,TRBJ1-2,CASRAGVNGGYTF,TGTGCCAGCAGGGCCGGCGTAAACGGTGGCTACACCTTC
TRBV7-8,NA,NA,TRBJ1-5,CASSKAGLGQPQHF,TGTGCCAGCAGTAAAGCGGGATTAGGGCAGCCCCAGCATTTT
TRBV30,NA,NA,TRBJ2-1,CAWLGGVNNEQFF,TGTGCCTGGCTGGGCGGGGTTAACAATGAGCAGTTCTTC
TRBV29-1,TRBD2,NA,TRBJ2-2,CSVSSGKNTGELFF,TGCAGCGTTTCTAGCGGAAAAAACACCGGGGAGCTGTTTTTT
TRBV5-6,NA,few,TRBJ2-1,CASGGDNEQFF,TGTGCCAGCGGGGGTGACAATGAGCAGTTCTTC
TRBV7-9,NA,once,TRBJ2-2,CASSLTAQNTGELFF,TGTGCCAGCAGCCTCACGGCACAAAACACCGGGGAGCTGTTTTTT
TRBV6-5,TRBD2,NA,TRBJ2-1,CASSSSQGTSGGLQFF,TGTGCCAGCAGTTCGTCTCAAGGGACTAGCGGGGGGTTGCAGTTCTTC
TRBV2,TRBD2,NA,TRBJ2-5,CASRPLSERGFGETQYF,TGTGCCAGCCGCCCCCTTAGTGAGCGGGGGTTCGGGGAGACCCAGTACTTC
TRBV27,NA,NA,TRBJ1-2,CASSPGGYGYTF,TGTGCCAGCAGTCCGGGGGGGTATGGCTACACCTTC
TRBV5-4,TRBD2,once,TRBJ2-1,CASSYGGANGDEQFF,TGTGCCAGCAGCTACGGGGGGGCTAATGGGGATGAGCAGTTCTTC
TRBV10-1,TRBD2,NA,TRBJ2-3,CASSSGGASDTQYF,TGCGCCAGCAGTAGCGGGGGGGCGTCGGATACGCAGTATTTT
TRBV5-1,TRBD2,NA,TRBJ2-2,CASSLPSGAEGGELFF,TGCGCCAGCAGCTTGCCTAGCGGGGCCGAGGGCGGGGAGCTGTTTTTT
TRBV15,TRBD2,NA,TRBJ2-7,CATSRGAGEHEQYF,TGTGCCACCAGCAGAGGAGCGGGGGAACACGAGCAGTACTTC
TRBV18,NA,NA,TRBJ1-3,CASSSGASGNTIYF,TGTGCCAGCTCATCGGGGGCGAGTGGAAACACCATATATTTT
TRBV5-1,NA,NA,TRBJ1-3,CASSLLTVTSGNTIYF,TGCGCCAGCAGCTTATTGACAGTCACCTCTGGAAACACCATATATTTT
TRBV5-1,NA,NA,TRBJ2-5,CASSTLTRETQYF,TGCGCCAGCAGCACTCTGACCAGGGAGACCCAGTACTTC
TRBV6-6,TRBD2,NA,TRBJ2-7,CASIGGGRYEQYF,TGTGCCAGCATCGGCGGGGGGAGGTACGAGCAGTACTTC
TRBV7-3,NA,NA,TRBJ2-2,CASSLTGGSNTGELFF,TGTGCCAGCAGCTTAACGGGGGGCTCGAACACCGGGGAGCTGTTTTTT
TRBV6-1,NA,NA,TRBJ1-6,CASRRDMGLNSPLHF,TGTGCCAGCCGCCGGGACATGGGACTGAATTCACCCCTCCACTTT
TRBV6-5,NA,NA,TRBJ2-3,CASSYQVTDTQYF,TGTGCCAGCAGTTACCAGGTCACAGATACGCAGTATTTT
TRBV5-1,TRBD1,NA,TRBJ2-2,CASSEGGELSGELFF,TGCGCCAGCAGTGAAGGGGGCGAATTATCCGGGGAGCTGTTTTTT
TRBV2,NA,NA,TRBJ1-4,CASRSGPANEKLFF,TGTGCCAGCAGGAGCGGACCGGCTAATGAAAAACTGTTTTTT
TRBV7-9,NA,once,TRBJ2-3,CASSLRGITASTDTQYF,TGTGCCAGCAGCTTACGCGGTATCACCGCTAGCACAGATACGCAGTATTTT
TRBV10-2,TRBD2,NA,TRBJ2-6,CASSQGLAVTSSGANVLTF,TGCGCCAGCAGCCAGGGACTAGCGGTAACTAGCTCTGGGGCCAACGTCCTGACTTTC
TRBV7-2,NA,NA,TRBJ2-7,CASSTRGGYEQYF,TGTGCCAGCAGCACCCGTGGAGGCTACGAGCAGTACTTC
TRBV10-2,NA,NA,TRBJ1-4,CASGETYEKLFF,TGCGCCAGCGGGGAGACCTATGAAAAACTGTTTTTT
TRBV6-5,TRBD1,NA,TRBJ1-1,CASSPDRGTEAFF,TGTGCCAGCAGCCCAGACAGGGGTACTGAAGCTTTCTTT
TRBV6-6,NA,NA,TRBJ2-3,CASRPGGGTDTQYF,TGTGCCAGCAGACCGGGGGGCGGCACAGATACGCAGTATTTT
TRBV2,TRBD1,NA,TRBJ2-7,CASGQGYEQYF,TGTGCCAGCGGACAGGGCTACGAGCAGTACTTC
TRBV30,TRBD1,NA,TRBJ1-2,CAWSGKGGSYGYTF,TGTGCCTGGAGTGGGAAAGGGGGCTCCTATGGCTACACCTTC
TRBV5-1,TRBD2,NA,TRBJ2-5,CASSGASGGETQYF,TGCGCCAGCAGCGGGGCTAGCGGGGGTGAGACCCAGTACTTC
TRBV5-1,NA,NA,TRBJ2-2,CASKPPGSANTGELFF,TGCGCCAGTAAGCCCCCCGGTTCAGCGAACACCGGGGAGCTGTTTTTT
TRBV18,TRBD2,NA,TRBJ2-1,CASSPASGGDNEQFF,TGTGCCAGCTCACCTGCTAGCGGGGGGGATAATGAGCAGTTCTTC
TRBV5-1,NA,NA,TRBJ2-5,CASSRDPQGLGETQYF,TGCGCCAGCAGCCGGGATCCCCAGGGGTTGGGGGAGACCCAGTACTTC
TRBV28,NA,NA,TRBJ1-6,CASSGGRGSPLHF,TGTGCCAGCAGCGGAGGGCGGGGTTCACCCCTCCACTTT
TRBV10-2,TRBD1,NA,TRBJ2-2,CASRTGAVGELFF,TGCGCCAGCAGGACAGGGGCGGTCGGGGAGCTGTTTTTT
TRBV9,NA,NA,TRBJ2-7,CASSTGHQDEQYF,TGTGCCAGCAGCACCGGTCACCAGGACGAGCAGTACTTC
TRBV25-1,TRBD2,NA,TRBJ2-1,CASSERGIGNEQFF,TGTGCCAGCAGTGAGCGGGGGATCGGCAATGAGCAGTTCTTC
TRBV4-1,NA,NA,TRBJ1-4,CASSQGGGASRNEKLFF,TGCGCCAGCAGCCAAGGTGGTGGGGCCAGCAGGAATGAAAAACTGTTTTTT